This record looks at one T cell receptor (beta chain) sequence and its context. Sequencing was performed with immunoSEQ multiplex PCR; in TCRdb, only in-frame clones are kept and a portion is missing. The sample carries approximately 41,000 clones, around 90% recorded once. This specimen belongs to a study of T cell changes during pregnancy in multiple sclerosis. Trimming removed 5 bases at V and 2 bases at J, with 21 bases between. The CDR3 is 17 residues long. Germline V gene data show CDR1 as SEHNR and CDR2 as FQNEAQ (reference sequence). The chain has TRBV7-9 and TRBJ2-5; D perhaps matches TRBD2 (5 bases). Sequenced material: CD4+ T cells from peripheral blood mononuclear cells, taken in the second trimester of pregnancy. The origin of this receptor is a female donor with multiple sclerosis, enrolled in a pregnancy study. The CDR3 DNA is TGTGCCAGCAGCCCTGATTGGGGAGCCGGTAATCAAGAGACCCAGTACTTC. Protein sequence: CASSPDWGAGNQETQYF. The full variable domain, its missing parts supplied by reference TRBV7-9 and TRBJ2-5, is DTGVSQNPRHKITKRGQNVTFRCDPISEHNRLYWYRQTLGQGPEFLTYFQNEAQLEKSRLLSDRFSAERPKGSFSTLEIQRTEQGDSAMYLCASSPDWGAGNQETQYFGPGTRLLVL.